A single sample gave rise to the 21 T cell receptor beta chains below, sequenced in a study of identical twins. TCRdb analysed the 5' RACE reads with MiXCR anew, one entry per CDR3 protein. The data hold a few hundred thousand distinct CDR3 sequences, with approximately 8.3% observed a single time. The same specimen was also included in a second study, on yellow fever vaccine responses in identical twins.

The sample was CD8+ T cells sorted from blood. All receptors come from a woman aged 18 to 35 in good health.

This clonotype was observed many times. The chain is built from TRBV9 and TRBJ2-3; no clear D. The germline gives CDR1 SGDLS, CDR2 YYNGEE. The ends were cut back, 0 bases at V and 4 bases at J, with 9 bases in the middle. CDR3 length equals 14 residues. As DNA, the CDR3 is TGTGCCAGCAGCGTAGACGGCGTGGCAGATACGCAGTATTTT. Its protein is CASSVDGVADTQYF.

The sample holds many counts of this clonotype. The chain carries TRBV5-1 and TRBJ2-1; 10 nucleotides line up with TRBD2. Trimming at V came to 2 bases and at J to 3 bases, leaving 2 bases not matched to a gene. The CDR3 is made up of 15 amino acids. Germline V gives CDR1 SGHRS, CDR2 YFSETQ. CDR3 sequence reads: CASSFLAGDYNEQFF. The CDR3 coding sequence is TGCGCCAGCAGCTTCCTAGCGGGAGACTACAATGAGCAGTTCTTC.

Only one count was recorded for this clonotype. V gene TRBV12-3 or TRBV12-4 combines with J gene TRBJ2-1; 7 nucleotides line up with TRBD2. The CDR3 loop spans 18 amino acids. Unmatched junction bases numbered 12, after V lost 3 bases and J lost 1 base. The CDR3 is CASSLGGRAEGSYNEQFF. The CDR3 DNA reads as TGTGCCAGCAGTTTGGGTGGGAGGGCCGAAGGGTCCTACAATGAGCAGTTCTTC.

The rearrangement links TRBV14 to TRBJ2-1, with D possibly TRBD1 on 5 matching bases. CDR3 length equals 18 residues. Germline-derived CDR1 and CDR2 are SGHDN and FVKESK. V gave up 0 bases and J gave up 5 bases, with 20 bases separating them. CDR3 DNA sequence: TGTGCCAGCAGCCAAGACCCCGTAGGACATCCCACGGACAATGAGCAGTTCTTC. Residues: CASSQDPVGHPTDNEQFF.

This chain connects TRBV9 to TRBJ2-3; 9 bases line up with TRBD2. Germline values: CDR1 SGDLS, CDR2 YYNGEE. This CDR3 contains 16 residues. J gave up 3 bases and V 4 bases, and 9 bases lay outside the gene matches. CDR3 in amino acids: CASSYPGLAGTDTQYF. CDR3 in DNA: TGTGCCAGCAGCTACCCGGGACTAGCTGGAACAGATACGCAGTATTTT.

This clonotype came up many times. The V gene is TRBV5-5, the J gene TRBJ2-7, with TRBD1 as a possible D gene (5 bases). V shed 5 bases and J shed 2 bases, with 11 bases lying between them. The CDR3 contains 13 residues. Looked up from germline, CDR1 is SGHKS and CDR2 is YYEKEE (reference sequence). CDR3 residues: CASRARQTYEQYF. The CDR3 nucleotides read TGTGCCAGCAGGGCGAGACAGACCTACGAGCAGTACTTC.

The genes are TRBV30 and TRBJ2-2; D is unclear. Germline V gives CDR1 GTSNPN, CDR2 SVGIG (reference sequence). This CDR3 contains 13 residues. V gave up 2 bases and J gave up 3 bases, with 7 bases separating them. The CDR3 reads CAWSPLDTGELFF. CDR3 nucleotides: TGTGCCTGGAGTCCATTGGACACCGGGGAGCTGTTTTTT.

In this sample, this clonotype is medium-sized. The chain combines TRBV4-3 with TRBJ2-1; TRBD2 aligns across 7 bases. The CDR3 length is 17 residues. Germline V CDR1 and CDR2: LGHNA, YSLEER. J gave up 4 bases and V 0 bases, and 9 bases lay outside the gene matches. The CDR3 coding sequence is TGCGCCAGCAGCCAAGAGGGTCTAGCGGCACTATACAATGAGCAGTTCTTC. Its translation: CASSQEGLAALYNEQFF.

V usage is TRBV2 and J usage is TRBJ2-1; D is possibly TRBD1 (6 bases). This CDR3 is 13 amino acids long. Germline-derived CDR1 and CDR2 are SNHLY and FYNNEI. Trimming stripped 6 bases from V and 6 bases from J, with 12 bases between. The CDR3 loop is CASSAFRGNEQFF. The CDR3 DNA follows: TGTGCCAGCAGCGCTTTCAGGGGCAATGAGCAGTTCTTC.

The chain employs TRBV28 and TRBJ2-1, with D perhaps matching TRBD2 (6 bases). CDR1 is MDHEN and CDR2 is SYDVKM in the germline V gene. V was clipped by 7 bases and J by 3 bases, with 13 bases between them. This CDR3 has 14 residues. The CDR3 reads CASNLGGIYNEQFF. The CDR3 bases are TGTGCCAGCAACCTTGGGGGGATCTACAATGAGCAGTTCTTC.

CDR3 sequence: CASSDRGYANEQFF. As DNA, the CDR3 is TGTGCCAGCAGTGACAGGGGTTACGCCAATGAGCAGTTCTTC. This chain connects TRBV27 to TRBJ2-1, with 8 bases matching TRBD1. V trimming: 5 bases; J trimming: 6 bases; junction bases outside the gene matches: 6. Germline CDR1 is MNHEY and CDR2 is SMNVEV (reference sequence). The CDR3 loop spans 14 amino acids.

This clonotype has just a few counts. The chain is built from TRBV19 and TRBJ2-7; maybe TRBD1 (5 bases). This CDR3 has 14 amino acids. V was shortened by 1 base and J by 2 bases, with 9 bases between the two germline ends. Germline CDR1 and CDR2: LNHDA and SQIVND (reference sequence). The CDR3 spells CASSIGTPTYEQYF. CDR3 coding DNA: TGTGCCAGTAGTATAGGGACACCGACCTACGAGCAGTACTTC.

The chain employs TRBV7-2 and TRBJ2-3; D possibly corresponds to TRBD2 (5 bases). Germline V CDR1 and CDR2: SGHTA, FQGNSA. The V gene lost 5 bases and the J gene lost 2 bases, with 20 bases spanning the gap. The CDR3 is 17 amino acids. The CDR3 is CASSQGPRLTVTDTQYF. Here the CDR3 DNA reads TGTGCCAGCAGCCAAGGTCCTCGACTAACCGTCACAGATACGCAGTATTTT.

This clonotype came up a few times. The chain links TRBV25-1 to TRBJ2-3; no firm D call. This CDR3 comprises 10 residues. Per the germline V gene, CDR1 is MGHDK and CDR2 is SYGVNS. The V gene lost 8 bases and the J gene lost 4 bases, with 4 bases spanning the gap. CDR3 bases: TGTGCCAGCCAATCAGATACGCAGTATTTT. Protein sequence: CASQSDTQYF.

This rearrangement joins TRBV27 to TRBJ1-2, with 9 bases that match TRBD1. V lost 7 bases and J lost 5; bases outside the gene matches: 5. Per germline, CDR1 MNHEY and CDR2 SMNVEV (reference sequence). This CDR3 comprises 13 residues. The CDR3 DNA reads as TGTGCCAGCACCGGACAGGGGAGTTATGGCTACACCTTC. Its protein is CASTGQGSYGYTF.

This clonotype has a count of ten or more. The chain combines TRBV7-9 with TRBJ2-1, with TRBD1 as a possible D gene (6 bases). Germline CDR1 reads SEHNR; CDR2 reads FQNEAQ (reference sequence). This CDR3 is 17 amino acids long. V lost 3 bases and J lost 6, with 21 bases in between. CDR3 sequence (DNA): TGTGCCAGCAGCTTCGCCGGGGTTGGTCAGGGGTCCAATGAGCAGTTCTTC. Translated, it gives CASSFAGVGQGSNEQFF.

The chain has TRBV5-6 and TRBJ2-7; 9 bases match TRBD1. The V and J ends lost 2 bases and 3 bases, in that order; junction bases with no gene match: 3. The germline CDR1 and CDR2 sequences are SGHDT and YYEEEE. The CDR3 extends over 14 amino acids. The CDR3 bases are TGTGCCAGCAGCTTTAGACAGGGGGTCTACGAGCAGTACTTC. This gives the protein CASSFRQGVYEQYF.

This clonotype was found many times. The CDR3 spells CASSSTSGFYEQYF. CDR3 sequence (DNA): TGTGCCAGCAGTTCGACTAGCGGATTCTACGAGCAGTACTTC. The chain combines TRBV12-3 or TRBV12-4 with TRBJ2-7; 9 bases fit TRBD2. The CDR3 totals 14 residues. Trimming cost V 4 bases and J 3 bases; bases outside gene matches: 4.

Regarding this clonotype: Relative to the germline gene, one junction end is altered; a read error may explain this. The rearrangement links TRBV6-2 or TRBV6-3 to TRBJ2-7, with 7 nucleotides matching TRBD1. CDR1 and CDR2 (germline): MNHEY, SVGEGT. The CDR3 contains 13 residues. The CDR3 protein is CASSSGGSYELYF. CDR3 sequence (DNA): TGTGCCAGCAGTTCAGGGGGTTCCTACGAGCTGTACTTC.

This clonotype was counted a few times. V usage is TRBV6-2 or TRBV6-3 and J usage is TRBJ2-7, with 8 bases lining up with TRBD2. With V trimmed by 2 bases and J by 7 bases, 10 bases remained unmatched. CDR1 is MNHEY and CDR2 is SVGEGT in the germline V gene. This CDR3 is 15 amino acids long. The CDR3 sequence is CASSYIEAGVAEQYF. CDR3 in DNA: TGTGCCAGCAGTTACATAGAAGCGGGAGTAGCTGAGCAGTACTTC.

This clonotype was recorded at least ten times. The chain recombines TRBV5-1 with TRBJ2-3; 12 bases match TRBD2. Trimming cost V 0 bases and J 2 bases; bases outside gene matches: 1. Germline loops: CDR1 SGHRS, CDR2 YFSETQ. The CDR3 is made up of 16 amino acids. The CDR3 DNA is TGCGCCAGCAGCTTGGCTAGCGGGGGGGCCACAGATACGCAGTATTTT. Translating gives CASSLASGGATDTQYF.